These 8 T cell receptor beta chains were sequenced from one sample in a study of cytomegalovirus exposure and HLA in healthy donors. Primers: 60 Vbeta forward and 13 Jbeta reverse. The method was immunoSEQ multiplex PCR; TCRdb's version includes in-frame clones alone and lacks a portion of them. This table has 130,000 to 150,000 clones, roughly 83% appearing once. What was sequenced was PBMCs. The source of these receptors is a female donor in good health and CMV-seronegative.

The chain carries TRBV5-1 and TRBJ2-5; a weak D match, TRBD2 (5 bases). The DNA matches TRBJ2-7 better at its end, which makes the J call doubtful. CDR1 and CDR2 (germline): SGHRS, YFSETQ. The CDR3 extends over 14 amino acids. CDR3 sequence: CASSPSGGPYEQYF. DNA of the CDR3: TGCGCCAGCAGCCCTTCGGGCGGGCCCTACGAGCAGTACTTC.

The rearrangement uses TRBV5-6 and TRBJ2-7, with 7 bases that match TRBD1. The J call may not be correct, given that the DNA end is closer to TRBJ2-1. From germline, CDR1 is SGHDT and CDR2 YYEEEE. The CDR3 covers 17 residues. CDR3 loop: CASSGGTEDRRYNEQFF. CDR3 DNA: TGTGCCAGCAGCGGAGGCACGGAGGACAGGAGGTACAATGAGCAGTTCTTC.

This clone was recorded once. V and J are TRBV7-9 and TRBJ2-1, with D hard to call. Trimming stripped 1 base from V and 4 bases from J, with 11 bases between. The CDR3 is 15 amino acids. CDR1 and CDR2 from the germline V gene are SEHNR and FQNEAQ (reference sequence). CDR3 protein: CASSLGLSTYNEQFF. For the CDR3, the DNA is TGTGCCAGCAGCTTAGGACTCTCGACGTACAATGAGCAGTTCTTC.

In its sample, this clone was seen a few times. V is TRBV4-3 and J is TRBJ1-4, with 11 positions matching TRBD1. The CDR3 contains 15 residues. Losses at the gene ends were 5 bases for V and 5 bases for J; bases not matched to a gene: 4. Per the germline V gene, CDR1 is LGHNA and CDR2 is YSLEER. CDR3 bases: TGCGCCAGCAGCTCTGGGACAGGGGGGAATGAAAAACTGTTTTTT. As protein: CASSSGTGGNEKLFF.

CDR3 sequence reads: CASSIGQGEKLFF. DNA for the CDR3: TGCGCCAGCAGCATAGGACAGGGAGAAAAACTGTTTTTT. This rearrangement joins TRBV5-1 to TRBJ1-4, with 8 bases fitting TRBD1. Germline loops: CDR1 SGHRS, CDR2 YFSETQ. The CDR3 is 13 amino acids. V was pared by 4 bases and J by 8 bases, with 4 bases of the junction left unmatched.

V usage is TRBV30 and J usage is TRBJ2-5; a weak D match, TRBD1 (6 bases). Trimming pared 3 bases from V and 10 bases from J, leaving 15 bases between. Germline V gives CDR1 GTSNPN, CDR2 SVGIG (reference sequence). This CDR3 region has 12 residues. CDR3 sequence: CAWSSGTLGQYF. The CDR3 coding sequence is TGTGCCTGGAGCTCCGGGACACTAGGCCAGTACTTC. Looking up the rest from reference TRBV30 and TRBJ2-5 gives the full variable domain: SQTIHQWPATLVQPVGSPLSLECTVEGTSNPNLYWYRQAAGRGLQLLFYSVGIGQISSEVPQNLSASRPQDRQFILSSKKLLLSDSGFYLCAWSSGTLGQYFGPGTRLLVL.

The CDR3 coding sequence is TGTGCCAGCAGCTTCGGACAGGGGAATTGGCCCCAGCATTTT. It encodes CASSFGQGNWPQHF. The rearrangement joins TRBV5-6 to TRBJ1-5; 9 nucleotides line up with TRBD1. Germline-derived CDR1 and CDR2 are SGHDT and YYEEEE. The CDR3 runs 14 residues. V lost 2 bases to trimming and J lost 9 bases; unmatched junction nucleotides: 6.

A few counts support this clone. The chain couples TRBV7-9 to TRBJ1-2; D may be TRBD1 (5 bases). V lost 1 base and J 7 bases, leaving 10 bases between the germline ends. Germline CDR1 reads SEHNR; CDR2 reads FQNEAQ (reference sequence). This CDR3 is built from 13 residues. The DNA of the CDR3 is TGTGCCAGCAGCTTAGGCAGGGAGGCTGGCTACACCTTC. This translates into CASSLGREAGYTF.